This passage covers 25 T cell receptor beta chains from one sample sequenced in a study of T cells in Graves' hyperthyroidism and ophthalmopathy. It was RNA transcripts that yielded the amplified TCR beta CDR3 regions. TCR CDR3 regions were first amplified by RT-PCR with HTBI primers. One entry per CDR3 protein results from TCRdb running MiXCR on the multiplex PCR reads. The table shows hundreds of thousands of distinct CDR3 sequences, with about a sixth occurring only once. The sequenced material came from blood. The receptors were sampled from a woman in her sixties or seventies with Graves' ophthalmopathy.

Only a few counts were recorded for this clonotype. The V call is TRBV5-1, the J call TRBJ2-5, with TRBD2 as a possible D gene (5 bases). Between the trimmed V and J ends, which lost 4 bases and 1 base, there was a span of 11 bases. Germline CDR1 reads SGHRS; CDR2 reads YFSETQ. This CDR3 has 14 amino acids. The CDR3 loop reads CASSLWEPQETQYF. The CDR3 DNA is TGCGCCAGCAGCCTGTGGGAGCCCCAAGAGACCCAGTACTTC.

The CDR3 DNA sequence: TGTGCCAGCAGTGACGTCCGGGGGCGGACGGACAATGAGCAGTTCTTC. Its translation: CASSDVRGRTDNEQFF. This chain joins TRBV6-1 and TRBJ2-1; D might be TRBD1 or TRBD2, each matching 6 bases. Trimming took 3 bases from V and 5 from J, leaving 17 bases between them. CDR3 size: 16 residues. CDR1 MNHNS and CDR2 SASEGT come from the germline V gene.

The chain combines TRBV7-2 with TRBJ1-3, with D hard to call. V lost 1 base to trimming and J lost 0 bases, with 13 bases between them. Germline V CDR1 and CDR2: SGHTA, FQGNSA. The CDR3 consists of 17 residues. The CDR3 is CASSLVGRRNSGNTIYF. The CDR3 DNA follows: TGTGCCAGCAGCTTAGTGGGCAGGCGGAACTCTGGAAACACCATATATTTT. The whole variable domain, remainder taken from reference TRBV7-2 and TRBJ1-3, is GAGVSQSPSNKVTEKGKDVELRCDPISGHTALYWYRQSLGQGLEFLIYFQGNSAPDKSGLPSDRFSAERTGGSVSTLTIQRTQQEDSAVYLCASSLVGRRNSGNTIYFGEGSWLTVV.

About this clonotype: This may be a read error: a much more frequent sequence differs by one nucleotide. The J gene is TRBJ1-4, the V gene TRBV28, with 8 bases aligning to TRBD1. Germline loops: CDR1 MDHEN, CDR2 SYDVKM. The CDR3 length is 16 residues. The trim removed 5 bases at V and 10 bases at J, leaving 15 bases unmatched. The CDR3 DNA reads TGTGCCAGCAGTCCGAGCCCTGGACAGGGCGGTGGAAAACTGTTTTTT. Translation: CASSPSPGQGGGKLFF. Variable domain in full (rest from reference TRBV28 and TRBJ1-4): DVKVTQSSRYLVKRTGEKVFLECVQDMDHENMFWYRQDPGLGLRLIYFSYDVKMKEKGDIPEGYSVSREKKERFSLILESASTNQTSMYLCASSPSPGQGGGKLFFGSGTQLSVL.

This clonotype was seen many times. This sequence joins TRBV5-1 and TRBJ1-1; D gene uncertain. Trimming pared 0 bases from V and 2 bases from J, leaving 5 bases between. Germline assignment: CDR1 SGHRS and CDR2 YFSETQ. The CDR3 runs 13 residues. The CDR3 loop reads CASSLAVNTEAFF. DNA for the CDR3: TGCGCCAGCAGCTTGGCAGTTAACACTGAAGCTTTCTTT.

Note on this clonotype: This may be a read error: a much more frequent sequence differs by one nucleotide. CDR3 residues: CAGGLVGGPEDTEAFF. The DNA of the CDR3 is TGTGCTGGTGGCCTGGTAGGGGGACCTGAGGACACTGAAGCTTTCTTT. The chain has TRBV12-5 and TRBJ1-1, with D perhaps TRBD1 (6 bases). The germline CDR1 and CDR2 sequences are LGHNT and FRNRAP. There are 16 residues in the CDR3.

The chain joins TRBV6-5 to TRBJ1-1; 9 bases line up with TRBD1. The ends lost 2 bases at V and 11 bases at J; junction bases unmatched: 15. CDR1 MNHEY and CDR2 SVGAGI come from the germline V gene. The CDR3 consists of 16 residues. CDR3 region: CASSYTHPQGAMGAFF. The CDR3 coding sequence is TGTGCCAGCAGTTACACCCATCCACAGGGGGCAATGGGGGCTTTCTTT.

This clonotype occurred many times. The V gene is TRBV2, the J gene TRBJ2-6; TRBD1 or TRBD2 may be the D gene (5 bases each). Germline CDR1 and CDR2: SNHLY and FYNNEI. Trimming removed 6 bases at V and 1 base at J, with 10 bases between. This CDR3 is 15 amino acids long. The CDR3 here is CASRRGVSGANVLTF. The CDR3 DNA is TGTGCCAGCAGGAGAGGGGTTTCTGGGGCCAACGTCCTGACTTTC.

The V and J genes are TRBV5-4 and TRBJ2-5, with 8 nucleotides matching TRBD1. Per germline, CDR1 SGHNT and CDR2 YYREEE (reference sequence). The CDR3 contains 12 residues. J lost 7 bases, V lost 4 bases, and 3 bases had no gene match. Here the CDR3 DNA reads TGTGCCAGCAGCATCGACAGGGGGACCCAGTACTTC. This translates into CASSIDRGTQYF.

A word on this clonotype: Since a much larger clone is just one base distant, this may be a read error. The chain combines TRBV28 with TRBJ2-1, with TRBD1 identical over 9 bases. This CDR3 comprises 15 residues. Germline V gene sequence: CDR1 MDHEN, CDR2 SYDVKM. The CDR3 coding sequence is TGTGCCAGCGCCAGTCGGACAGGGGTCTACAAGGAGCAGTTCTTC. This translates into CASASRTGVYKEQFF.

In its sample, this clonotype was seen many times. CDR3 bases: TGTGCCAGCAGTTTAGGAAATGGGGCGAGGGAGCTGTTTTTT. It codes for CASSLGNGARELFF. The V and J genes are TRBV12-3 or TRBV12-4 and TRBJ2-2, with D perhaps matching TRBD1 (5 bases). The CDR3 is 14 residues long. The germline V and J ends were trimmed by 1 base and 9 bases, with 12 bases remaining between them.

This clonotype came up many times. The V call is TRBV11-2, the J call TRBJ2-6; 7 nucleotides align to TRBD1. The CDR3 runs 16 residues. V was pared by 4 bases and J by 2 bases, with 5 bases of the junction left unmatched. Germline assignment: CDR1 SGHAT and CDR2 FQNNGV. The CDR3 reads CASSSDRVAGANVLTF. CDR3 DNA: TGTGCCAGCAGCTCCGACAGGGTGGCTGGGGCCAACGTCCTGACTTTC.

This clonotype showed up many times. The CDR3 loop reads CSVGDGTNSPLHF. The DNA for the CDR3 is TGCAGCGTGGGGGACGGGACCAATTCACCCCTCCACTTT. The chain combines TRBV29-1 with TRBJ1-6; a weak D match, TRBD1 (5 bases). The CDR3 has 13 amino acids. CDR1 and CDR2 (germline): SQVTM, ANQGSEA. V shed 6 bases and J shed 7 bases, with 13 bases lying between them.

This clonotype came up a few times. The rearrangement uses TRBV28 and TRBJ2-5; 8 nucleotides match TRBD2. Germline CDR1 reads MDHEN; CDR2 reads SYDVKM. This CDR3 comprises 13 residues. The J segment lost 3 bases and the V segment lost 8 bases, leaving 5 bases of the junction unmatched. The CDR3 protein is CASSGTREETQYF. The CDR3 region has the DNA TGTGCCAGCTCCGGGACTAGGGAAGAGACCCAGTACTTC.

The V and J genes are TRBV4-2 and TRBJ2-2; D possibly corresponds to TRBD2 (6 bases). Germline values: CDR1 LGHNA, CDR2 YNFKEQ. CDR3 size: 15 residues. The V gene lost 0 bases and the J gene lost 6 bases, with 11 bases spanning the gap. The CDR3, as DNA: TGTGCCAGCAGCCAAGACCTGACGGGAGCCGGGGAGCTGTTTTTT. Translation: CASSQDLTGAGELFF.

About this clonotype: This may come from a read error, since a much larger clone is one base off. CDR3 amino acids: CASRDRQMNQPQHF. CDR3 nucleotides: TGTGCCAGCAGAGACAGACAGATGAATCAGCCCCAGCATTTT. This chain links TRBV6-1 with TRBJ1-5, with D possibly TRBD1 on 5 matching bases. The CDR3 sequence is 14 residues long. Trimming removed 6 bases at V and 4 bases at J, with 13 bases between. The germline CDR1 and CDR2 sequences are MNHNS and SASEGT.

This clonotype was seen ten or more times. This rearrangement joins TRBV7-2 to TRBJ2-7; 8 bases map to TRBD2. Germline V gene sequence: CDR1 SGHTA, CDR2 FQGNSA. The CDR3 contains 15 residues. V gave up 2 bases and J gave up 4 bases; unmatched junction bases: 7. In DNA, the CDR3 is TGTGCCAGCAGCTTAAGTTTTAGCGGGGAGTACGAGCAGTACTTC. Translating it yields CASSLSFSGEYEQYF.

This clonotype was seen more than once but under ten times. V is TRBV27 and J is TRBJ2-3; D may correspond to TRBD1 or TRBD2 (5 bases each). The germline gives CDR1 MNHEY, CDR2 SMNVEV (reference sequence). Trimming left V 7 bases short and J 0 bases short, with 20 bases between. The CDR3 is 17 residues long. CDR3 in amino acids: CASTPRSGTSSTDTQYF. The CDR3 DNA reads as TGTGCCAGCACCCCCCGATCCGGGACCTCTAGCACAGATACGCAGTATTTT.

This clonotype was counted ten times or more. The rearrangement links TRBV7-2 to TRBJ1-2; D not resolved. V was shortened by 1 base and J by 5 bases, with 8 bases between the two germline ends. From germline, CDR1 is SGHTA and CDR2 FQGNSA. CDR3 size: 13 residues. The CDR3 DNA follows: TGTGCCAGCAGCTTAGATAGAGAGTATGGCTACACCTTC. Its translation: CASSLDREYGYTF.

A word on this clonotype: Germline is not matched at one junction end, which may reflect a read error. V usage is TRBV11-2 and J usage is TRBJ1-2; D is unclear. The germline gives CDR1 SGHAT, CDR2 FQNNGV. The CDR3 spans 15 residues. The CDR3 DNA reads as TGTGCCAGCAGCACATTGTCGTTGACACCTTATGGCTACATCTTC. Its translation is CASSTLSLTPYGYIF. Filled out from reference TRBV11-2 and TRBJ1-2, the complete variable domain reads EAGVAQSPRYKIIEKRQSVAFWCNPISGHATLYWYQQILGQGPKLLIQFQNNGVVDDSQLPKDRFSAERLKGVDSTLKIQPAKLEDSAVYLCASSTLSLTPYGYIFGSGTRLTVV.

This sequence joins TRBV11-1 and TRBJ2-1; 9 bases agree with TRBD1. Germline CDR1 and CDR2: SGHAT and FQDESV (reference sequence). The CDR3 contains 18 residues. V dropped 5 bases and J dropped 6; count of bases not matched to a gene: 17. The CDR3 is CASSQARGQGDLSNEQFF. The CDR3 DNA follows: TGTGCCAGCAGCCAAGCCCGGGGACAGGGTGACCTGAGCAATGAGCAGTTCTTC.

This clonotype was seen at least ten times. V and J are TRBV20-1 and TRBJ1-1; D might be TRBD1 (5 bases). The germline V gene encodes CDR1 DFQATT and CDR2 SNEGSKA (reference sequence). The CDR3 sequence is 11 residues long. The V and J ends lost 1 base and 6 bases respectively, with 6 bases between them. The CDR3: CSARVGPEAFF. In DNA form, the CDR3 reads TGCAGTGCTAGAGTGGGGCCTGAAGCTTTCTTT.

The chain links TRBV19 to TRBJ2-7, with a possible D match to TRBD1 (6 bases). CDR3 size: 14 residues. Germline V gene lookup returns CDR1 LNHDA and CDR2 SQIVND (reference sequence). Trimming shortened V by 3 bases and J by 2 bases, and 11 bases separated the two germline ends. CDR3 loop: CASSIDRTTYEQYF. DNA of the CDR3: TGTGCCAGTAGTATTGACAGGACAACCTACGAGCAGTACTTC.

As regards this clonotype: A much larger clone lies a single base off, so this may be a read error. This chain uses TRBV6-5 with TRBJ2-2; D is undetermined. The CDR3 extends over 13 amino acids. The V gene lost 2 bases and the J gene lost 3 bases, with 4 bases spanning the gap. CDR1 is MNHEY, CDR2 SVGAGI, per germline. CDR3 amino acids: CASSYRHTGELFF. Here the CDR3 DNA reads TGTGCCAGCAGTTACAGGCACACCGGGGAGCTGTTTTTT.

A single count supports this clonotype. One end of the junction does not line up with germline, which may come from a read error. The chain carries TRBV11-2 and TRBJ2-1; D might be TRBD1 or TRBD2, each matching 5 bases. The length of the CDR3 is 14 residues. The germline gives CDR1 SGHAT, CDR2 FQNNGV. The CDR3 DNA reads as TGCGCCAGCAGCCACAGCAGGGTGGGGGATGAGCAGTTCTTC. This gives the protein CASSHSRVGDEQFF.